The clone carrying this TCR beta chain came up a few times. Its antigen is not known. The CDR3 length is 15 residues. The germline CDR1 and CDR2 sequences are SGHRS and YFSETQ. The V and J ends lost 3 bases and 4 bases respectively, with 15 bases between them. Through a sample-barcoded 5' primer and a J-beta primer mix, a second PCR was run for roughly 6 to 12 cycles. TCRdb redid the calling of the 5' RACE reads with MiXCR, one entry per CDR3 protein. The profile covers around 1,500,000 distinct CDR3 sequences, with roughly 40% appearing a single time and around 8% taken by the ten largest. The source of the sample is a study of blood T cells in healthy people across ages. General study findings and limits: Not knowing donor CMV status may have confounded expanded clonotype changes.

This clonotype was obtained from a woman aged 18 to 35 in good health. The V call is TRBV5-1, the J call TRBJ2-3; maybe TRBD2 (6 bases). Sequencing was done on a sample of blood. The CDR3 DNA reads as TGCGCCAGCAGCTCACCTGGCGGGGTGGCAGATACGCAGTATTTT. Its translation is CASSSPGGVADTQYF.